Below, one T cell receptor beta chain is given with its context. Before being chosen for sequencing, patients had shown CD8+CD57+ cell expansion by flow cytometry. Patients were treatment-naive when blood was sampled. The data originate from a study of CD8+CD57+ T cells in acquired aplastic anemia. The CDR3 is 14 residues long. The V gene end was trimmed by 3 bases and the J gene end by 11 bases; junction bases not matched to a gene: 10. Germline values: CDR1 MRHNA, CDR2 SNTAGT. The template for TCR beta VDJ and CDR3 sequence profiling was genomic DNA. Via MiXCR, TCRdb re-called the reads, giving one row per CDR3 protein. Here the sample spans some 150,000 distinct CDR3 sequences, less than 60% being singletons.

Sequenced material: sorted CD4+, CD8+, or CD8+CD57+ T cells (not recorded which) from PBMCs. The chain uses TRBV6-4 and TRBJ2-3; 8 bases are shared with TRBD1. This TCR came from a human donor with aplastic anemia. In DNA, the CDR3 is TGTGCCAGCAGTGAACAGGGGGGAAACAATGAGCAGTATTTT. Translating gives CASSEQGGNNEQYF.